The next 16 T cell receptor beta chains were all read from a single sample in a study of blood T cell repertoires in COVID-19. The table came from immunoSEQ multiplex PCR; TCRdb's copy has only in-frame clones and leaves some out. In the table there are roughly 240,000 clones, roughly 85% of which are singletons. The specimen was PBMCs or T cells enriched from blood (not recorded which). These receptors were taken from a woman between 50 and 59 years old with acute COVID-19.

This clone was seen a single time. The chain carries TRBV7-9 and TRBJ2-7, with D maybe TRBD1 (6 bases). V was clipped by 4 bases and J by 5 bases, with 12 bases between them. CDR3 length equals 13 residues. In germline, CDR1 is SEHNR, CDR2 FQNEAQ (reference sequence). This CDR3 reads CASSSQGTHEQYF. CDR3 bases: TGTGCCAGCAGCTCCCAGGGGACCCACGAGCAGTACTTC.

This clone was seen more than once but under ten times. The chain joins TRBV25-1 to TRBJ2-7, with TRBD1 matching over 9 bases. Germline V gene lookup returns CDR1 MGHDK and CDR2 SYGVNS. After removal of 4 bases from V and 3 bases from J, the junction contained 7 bases not matched to a gene. The CDR3 runs 15 residues. CDR3 nucleotide sequence: TGTGCCAGCAGTGGCGGACAGGGGACGTTCTACGAGCAGTACTTC. Protein product: CASSGGQGTFYEQYF.

This clone was seen more than once but under ten times. The chain uses TRBV7-8 and TRBJ2-2; no reliable D call. V was trimmed by 5 bases and J by 1 base, leaving 8 bases between them. The germline V gene encodes CDR1 SGHVS and CDR2 FQNEAQ. This CDR3 comprises 14 residues. The CDR3 bases are TGTGCCAGCAGCATTACACGGAACACCGGGGAGCTGTTTTTT. It specifies CASSITRNTGELFF.

V gene TRBV19 combines with J gene TRBJ1-2; D is undetermined. CDR3 length equals 16 residues. Trimming removed 3 bases at V and 4 bases at J, with 18 bases between. Germline CDR1 and CDR2: LNHDA and SQIVND (reference sequence). The CDR3 region has the DNA TGTGCCAGTAGTATTGATATAACGACGGCGGTCTATGGCTACACCTTC. Its translation is CASSIDITTAVYGYTF. The complete variable domain, with remaining parts taken from reference TRBV19 and TRBJ1-2, reads DGGITQSPKYLFRKEGQNVTLSCEQNLNHDAMYWYRQDPGQGLRLIYYSQIVNDFQKGDIAEGYSVSREKKESFPLTVTSAQKNPTAFYLCASSIDITTAVYGYTFGSGTRLTVV.

This chain joins TRBV5-1 and TRBJ1-3; TRBD1 matches at 9 bases. The ends lost 0 bases at V and 3 bases at J; junction bases unmatched: 7. CDR3 size: 17 residues. The germline V gene encodes CDR1 SGHRS and CDR2 YFSETQ. The CDR3 loop is CASSLGDRVPLGNTIYF. CDR3 sequence (DNA): TGCGCCAGCAGCTTGGGGGACAGGGTGCCCCTTGGAAACACCATATATTTT.

V is TRBV7-2 and J is TRBJ2-3; D perhaps matches TRBD2 (6 bases). V lost 1 base, J lost 5 bases, and 13 bases lay in between. CDR1 and CDR2 from the germline V gene are SGHTA and FQGNSA. This CDR3 is 15 amino acids long. DNA for the CDR3: TGTGCCAGCAGCTTAGTAGGCGGGGTCAAAGATACGCAGTATTTT. Protein product: CASSLVGGVKDTQYF.

The chain combines TRBV7-9 with TRBJ1-1; TRBD1 aligns across 12 bases. Trimming removed 1 base from V and 11 bases from J; junction bases left unmatched: 2. Germline V gene sequence: CDR1 SEHNR, CDR2 FQNEAQ (reference sequence). The CDR3 has 13 residues. The CDR3: CASSLGDRGRAFF. The CDR3 coding sequence is TGTGCCAGCAGCTTAGGGGACAGGGGGCGGGCTTTCTTT.

CDR3 in amino acids: CASRAGRTYTF. DNA for the CDR3: TGTGCCAGCAGGGCGGGACGCACCTACACCTTC. V gene TRBV27 combines with J gene TRBJ1-2, with D possibly matching TRBD1 (5 bases). CDR1 MNHEY and CDR2 SMNVEV come from the germline V gene (reference sequence). The V end lost 6 bases, the J end lost 10 bases, and 12 bases lay between the germline ends. The CDR3 is made up of 11 amino acids.

This chain connects TRBV6-2 or TRBV6-3 to TRBJ1-1; D gene ambiguous. Germline V gives CDR1 MNHEY, CDR2 SVGEGT. The CDR3 length is 14 residues. The ends were cut back, 4 bases at V and 0 bases at J, with 9 bases in the middle. The CDR3 region is CASSSPSLNTEAFF. The CDR3 DNA is TGTGCCAGCAGTTCCCCTTCTTTGAACACTGAAGCTTTCTTT.

This clone was picked up one time. The rearrangement uses TRBV7-8 and TRBJ1-3, with 10 nucleotides matching TRBD1. This CDR3 contains 17 residues. The V and J ends lost 1 base and 2 bases, in that order; junction bases with no gene match: 5. Germline V gene sequence: CDR1 SGHVS, CDR2 FQNEAQ. In DNA form, the CDR3 reads TGTGCCAGCAGCTTAGACCGACAGGGGGCTGCTGGAAACACCATATATTTT. This sequence encodes CASSLDRQGAAGNTIYF.

The chain combines TRBV7-2 with TRBJ1-5; TRBD1 matches 8 bases. This CDR3 region has 15 residues. The germline CDR1 and CDR2 sequences are SGHTA and FQGNSA. V was clipped by 1 base and J by 3 bases; unmatched bases: 2. DNA of the CDR3: TGTGCCAGCAGCTTAGACAGGGGGATCAATCAGCCCCAGCATTTT. The encoded protein is CASSLDRGINQPQHF.

As regards this clone: This may be a read error, as it is one base from a much larger clone. CDR3 loop: CASSLDRTYEQYF. The CDR3 region has the DNA TGTGCCAGCAGCTTAGACAGAACCTACGAGCAGTACTTC. V usage is TRBV11-2 and J usage is TRBJ2-7; D remains ambiguous. Trimming removed 0 bases from V and 2 bases from J, with 5 bases in between. CDR1 is SGHAT and CDR2 is FQNNGV in the germline V gene. This CDR3 is 13 amino acids long.

The chain couples TRBV4-2 to TRBJ1-2; D possibly corresponds to TRBD1 (6 bases). V lost 1 base and J lost 6, with 12 bases in between. Germline V gene data show CDR1 as LGHNA and CDR2 as YNFKEQ. The CDR3 runs to 14 residues. CDR3 protein: CASSQVAGGDGYTF. CDR3 sequence (DNA): TGTGCCAGCAGCCAAGTAGCTGGGGGCGATGGCTACACCTTC.

The chain joins TRBV18 to TRBJ2-7; 12 bases map to TRBD2. The V and J ends lost 1 base and 3 bases, in that order; junction bases with no gene match: 19. Per germline, CDR1 KGHSH and CDR2 LQKENI. CDR3 size: 21 residues. CDR3 sequence: CASSPRSLAGGPPATFYEQYF. For the CDR3, the DNA is TGTGCCAGCTCACCACGGAGCCTAGCGGGGGGGCCTCCTGCCACGTTCTACGAGCAGTACTTC.

This clone occurred a few times. J is TRBJ1-1 and V is TRBV6-2 or TRBV6-3; 7 nucleotides line up with TRBD1. The CDR3 length is 15 residues. Germline lookup yields CDR1 MNHEY and CDR2 SVGEGT. V dropped 2 bases and J dropped 5; count of bases not matched to a gene: 8. CDR3 sequence: CASSYPRTGPTEAFF. As DNA, the CDR3 is TGTGCCAGCAGTTACCCTCGGACAGGCCCTACTGAAGCTTTCTTT.

This chain connects TRBV27 to TRBJ1-5; D is perhaps TRBD1 (5 bases). V gave up 5 bases and J gave up 7 bases, with 12 bases separating them. Germline loops: CDR1 MNHEY, CDR2 SMNVEV (reference sequence). This CDR3 is built from 13 residues. This CDR3 reads CASSRRGEQPQHF. The CDR3 region has the DNA TGTGCCAGCAGTCGTCGGGGGGAACAGCCCCAGCATTTT.